Listed below are T cell receptor beta chains from one sample, sequenced in a study of T cell responses to AZD1222 COVID-19 vaccine. Some clones are missing from TCRdb's copy, which holds only in-frame ones; the method was immunoSEQ multiplex PCR. Among about 17,000 clones listed, 60% to 85% were seen once. The material sequenced was peripheral blood, taken 28 days after the second AZD1222 dose. All receptors come from an adult who received the AZD1222 COVID-19 vaccine. Each CDR3 is given with its conserved first and last residue. The D gene is left open where the match is weak. Size values are once, few and many counts, or a class for expanded clones, and some rows have none.

NA	NA	TRBV7-6	TRBJ1-3	CASSLEPAVFSGNTIYF	TGTGCCAGCAGCTTAGAACCCGCAGTTTTCTCTGGAAACACCATATATTTT
NA	NA	TRBV5-1	TRBJ2-5	CASSSDSTFQETQYF	TGCGCCAGCAGTTCTGACAGTACGTTTCAAGAGACCCAGTACTTC
NA	TRBD2	TRBV7-8	TRBJ2-2	CASSPGLAGAGELFF	TGTGCCAGCAGCCCCGGACTAGCGGGGGCCGGGGAGCTGTTTTTT
NA	NA	TRBV27	TRBJ2-5	CASTTLGETQYF	TGTGCCAGCACCACCCTAGGGGAGACCCAGTACTTC
NA	NA	TRBV2	TRBJ2-7	CASSEMTYEQYF	TGTGCCAGCAGTGAGATGACGTACGAGCAGTACTTC
NA	TRBD1	TRBV27	TRBJ2-7	CASSLRDSEQYF	TGTGCCAGCAGTTTAAGGGACAGCGAGCAGTACTTC
NA	TRBD1	TRBV5-6	TRBJ1-4	CASSLVTGANEKLFF	TGTGCCAGCAGCTTGGTGACAGGGGCTAATGAAAAACTGTTTTTT
NA	TRBD1	TRBV6-2/TRBV6-3	TRBJ1-3	CASSYSTGGRSGNTIYF	TGTGCCAGCAGTTACTCTACAGGGGGTCGCTCTGGAAACACCATATATTTT
few	NA	TRBV27	TRBJ1-4	CASSPTPSGVGEKLFF	TGTGCCAGCAGCCCTACCCCCTCGGGCGTTGGTGAAAAACTGTTTTTT
few	TRBD2	TRBV29-1	TRBJ2-7	CSVEDGRLAGVYEQYF	TGCAGCGTTGAAGATGGGAGACTAGCGGGGGTCTACGAGCAGTACTTC
NA	NA	TRBV7-9	TRBJ2-7	CASSWTSYEQYF	TGTGCCAGCAGTTGGACATCTTACGAGCAGTACTTC
NA	NA	TRBV4-1	TRBJ1-4	CASSQDPLGANEKLFF	TGCGCCAGCAGCCAAGATCCCCTGGGGGCTAATGAAAAACTGTTTTTT
NA	NA	TRBV4-3	TRBJ1-5	CASSQERGARQPQHF	TGCGCCAGCAGCCAAGAACGGGGGGCACGTCAGCCCCAGCATTTT
NA	NA	TRBV4-3	TRBJ2-7	CASSQDRGYEQYF	TGCGCCAGCAGCCAAGACAGGGGATACGAGCAGTACTTC
NA	NA	TRBV5-1	TRBJ2-5	CASSLQEETQYF	TGCGCCAGCAGCTTACAGGAAGAGACCCAGTACTTC
NA	NA	TRBV5-1	TRBJ1-1	CASSLETRNTEAFF	TGCGCCAGCAGCTTGGAGACACGGAACACTGAAGCTTTCTTT